The 27 T cell receptor beta chains in this list originate from one sample, sequenced in a study of blood T cell repertoires in COVID-19. Some clones are missing from TCRdb's copy, which holds only in-frame ones; the method was immunoSEQ multiplex PCR. The repertoire consists of over 150,000 clones, with roughly 80% occurring once and the leading ten covering 3.7%. Sequenced input: peripheral blood. Receptors were obtained from a woman older than 75 with acute or convalescent COVID-19.

V usage is TRBV19 and J usage is TRBJ2-1; TRBD1 is a possible D gene (5 bases). This CDR3 has 16 residues. Between the trimmed V and J ends, which lost 5 bases and 7 bases, there was a span of 21 bases. Germline values: CDR1 LNHDA, CDR2 SQIVND (reference sequence). The CDR3: CASSGMTETSGNEQFF. The CDR3 DNA is TGTGCCAGTAGTGGAATGACAGAGACCTCCGGGAATGAGCAGTTCTTC.

The genes are TRBV3-1 (or the pseudogene TRBV3-2) and TRBJ1-2; tentative D call: TRBD1 (6 bases). V lost 4 bases and J lost 8, with 14 bases in between. This CDR3 region has 13 residues. Germline V gene lookup returns CDR1 LGHDT and CDR2 YNNKEL (reference sequence). The CDR3 loop reads CASSRQGPGGYTF. In DNA form, the CDR3 reads TGTGCCAGCAGCCGGCAGGGGCCGGGCGGCTACACCTTC.

The rearrangement links TRBV7-2 to TRBJ1-2; 9 positions match TRBD1. V trimming: 5 bases; J trimming: 4 bases; junction bases outside the gene matches: 14. In germline, CDR1 is SGHTA, CDR2 FQGNSA. CDR3 size: 17 residues. The CDR3 loop reads CASSPDAGQGLIYGYTF. The CDR3 nucleotides read TGTGCCAGCAGCCCGGATGCGGGACAGGGATTGATCTATGGCTACACCTTC.

V is TRBV25-1 and J is TRBJ2-5; 16 nucleotides match TRBD2. The CDR3 is made up of 18 amino acids. V was clipped by 2 bases and J by 4 bases; unmatched bases: 7. Germline loops: CDR1 MGHDK, CDR2 SYGVNS. CDR3 amino acids: CASSEHGTSGRAAETQYF. For the CDR3, the DNA is TGTGCCAGCAGTGAACATGGGACTAGCGGGAGGGCCGCAGAGACCCAGTACTTC.

The rearrangement joins TRBV3-1 (or the pseudogene TRBV3-2) to TRBJ2-2; D ambiguous. Germline V CDR1 and CDR2: LGHDT, YNNKEL (reference sequence). V lost 1 base to trimming and J lost 2 bases, with 5 bases between them. The CDR3 totals 14 residues. In DNA, the CDR3 is TGTGCCAGCAGCCAAGCCGGTAACACCGGGGAGCTGTTTTTT. It codes for CASSQAGNTGELFF.

This clone was detected only once. The V and J genes are TRBV7-9 and TRBJ2-1; tentatively, D is TRBD2 (6 bases). Trimming stripped 4 bases from V and 0 bases from J, with 16 bases between. This CDR3 has 17 amino acids. The germline V gene has CDR1 SEHNR and CDR2 FQNEAQ (reference sequence). The CDR3 reads CASSYTGDSSSYNEQFF. CDR3 in DNA: TGTGCCAGCAGCTACACGGGGGATTCGAGCTCCTACAATGAGCAGTTCTTC.

The chain carries TRBV7-2 and TRBJ1-2, with D perhaps TRBD1 (6 bases). Trimming pared 3 bases from V and 4 bases from J, leaving 12 bases between. Per the germline V gene, CDR1 is SGHTA and CDR2 is FQGNSA. CDR3 size: 14 residues. CDR3 in amino acids: CASSFEQGIYGYTF. The CDR3 DNA follows: TGTGCCAGCAGCTTCGAACAGGGTATCTATGGCTACACCTTC.

The chain joins TRBV9 to TRBJ2-1, with 16 bases matching TRBD2. The V and J ends lost 7 bases and 9 bases, in that order; junction bases with no gene match: 4. This CDR3 is built from 14 residues. Germline V gene sequence: CDR1 SGDLS, CDR2 YYNGEE. The CDR3, as DNA: TGTGCCAGCGGGACTAGCGGGGGGGCGAGTGAGCAGTTCTTC. Translating gives CASGTSGGASEQFF.

The chain employs TRBV3-1 (or the pseudogene TRBV3-2) and TRBJ1-2, with 7 bases aligning to TRBD1. This CDR3 contains 14 residues. The germline V gene has CDR1 LGHDT and CDR2 YNNKEL (reference sequence). Germline trimming cut 0 bases from V and 8 bases from J; bases unmatched to any gene: 6. The CDR3 DNA reads as TGTGCCAGCAGCCAAGATGACAGGGCGGTCGGCTACACCTTC. Encoded protein: CASSQDDRAVGYTF.

The chain uses TRBV6-5 and TRBJ1-2; D call uncertain. V dropped 2 bases and J dropped 4 bases, with 17 bases sitting between them. The germline V gene encodes CDR1 MNHEY and CDR2 SVGAGI. The CDR3 runs 16 residues. The CDR3 sequence is CASSYGDSRIGYGYTF. CDR3 DNA: TGTGCCAGCAGTTACGGCGACTCACGCATCGGCTATGGCTACACCTTC.

The chain joins TRBV24-1 to TRBJ2-1; 9 bases are shared with TRBD1. Losses at the gene ends were 3 bases for V and 7 bases for J; bases not matched to a gene: 6. The CDR3 contains 15 residues. Germline V gene lookup returns CDR1 KGHDR and CDR2 SFDVKD. The CDR3 DNA reads as TGTGCCACCAGTGATGGGACAGGGATTAGGAATGAGCAGTTCTTC. As protein: CATSDGTGIRNEQFF.

This clone has only one observation. This sample also contains other DNA sequences that code for the same CDR3. The V call is TRBV5-1, the J call TRBJ2-1; TRBD1 aligns across 7 bases. Germline V lookup: CDR1 SGHRS, CDR2 YFSETQ. The CDR3 contains 14 residues. Trimming removed 0 bases from V and 4 bases from J; junction bases left unmatched: 1. DNA of the CDR3: TGCGCCAGCAGCTTGGGACAGGGTTACAATGAGCAGTTCTTC. It encodes CASSLGQGYNEQFF.

The V and J genes are TRBV5-1 and TRBJ2-2; the match to TRBD2 covers 8 bases. V was pared by 0 bases and J by 0 bases, with 4 bases of the junction left unmatched. CDR1 is SGHRS, CDR2 YFSETQ, per germline. This CDR3 contains 17 residues. In nucleotides, the CDR3 is TGCGCCAGCAGCTTGGACGGGCGGGGGGCGAACACCGGGGAGCTGTTTTTT. Amino acid sequence: CASSLDGRGANTGELFF.

This clone showed up just a few times. The chain recombines TRBV6-5 with TRBJ1-5; 8 bases align to TRBD1. This CDR3 is 15 amino acids long. CDR1 and CDR2 (germline): MNHEY, SVGAGI. The J segment lost 3 bases and the V segment lost 6 bases, leaving 7 bases of the junction unmatched. This CDR3 is CASRKDRANNQPQHF. CDR3 nucleotide sequence: TGTGCCAGCAGGAAGGACAGGGCAAACAATCAGCCCCAGCATTTT.

The chain uses TRBV30 and TRBJ1-2; TRBD1 is a possible D gene (5 bases). CDR1 is GTSNPN, CDR2 SVGIG, per germline (reference sequence). The V end lost 6 bases, the J end lost 6 bases, and 11 bases lay between the germline ends. The CDR3 totals 11 residues. This chain's CDR3 is CACRRGDGYTF. The CDR3 DNA reads TGTGCCTGTCGGCGGGGCGATGGCTACACCTTC.

The chain joins TRBV30 to TRBJ1-3, with D maybe TRBD1 (6 bases). Trimming took 2 bases from V and 3 from J, leaving 17 bases between them. The CDR3 loop spans 16 amino acids. Germline lookup yields CDR1 GTSNPN and CDR2 SVGIG (reference sequence). In DNA form, the CDR3 reads TGTGCCTGGAGTCCGCCGGACAGATTCCTTGGAAACACCATATATTTT. Encoded protein: CAWSPPDRFLGNTIYF.

V is TRBV5-6 and J is TRBJ2-5; no clear D. Between the trimmed V and J ends, which lost 4 bases and 4 bases, there was a span of 11 bases. The length of the CDR3 is 13 residues. Germline CDR1 and CDR2: SGHDT and YYEEEE. The CDR3: CASSPRALETQYF. Written as DNA, the CDR3 is TGTGCCAGCAGCCCTAGAGCCCTAGAGACCCAGTACTTC.

In its sample, this clone was seen a few times. The chain employs TRBV19 and TRBJ2-7; 9 bases map to TRBD1. The V gene's germline CDR1 is LNHDA and CDR2 SQIVND (reference sequence). CDR3 length: 15 residues. Trimming at V came to 2 bases and at J to 2 bases, leaving 4 bases not matched to a gene. CDR3 bases: TGTGCCAGTAGTATACCGGGACAGGGCCCCTACGAGCAGTACTTC. This sequence encodes CASSIPGQGPYEQYF.

The chain combines TRBV12-5 with TRBJ1-4, with D perhaps TRBD1 (5 bases). The CDR3 sequence is 16 residues long. Per germline, CDR1 LGHNT and CDR2 FRNRAP. V was shortened by 5 bases and J by 4 bases, with 17 bases between the two germline ends. The CDR3 reads CASGRRAGLGNEKLFF. The CDR3 DNA reads as TGTGCTAGTGGTCGCAGAGCGGGGCTGGGTAATGAAAAACTGTTTTTT.

The CDR3 loop reads CSAGYGYTF. CDR3 coding DNA: TGCAGTGCCGGCTATGGCTACACCTTC. The chain employs TRBV20-1 and TRBJ1-2; D is uncertain. Trimming stripped 6 bases from V and 4 bases from J, with 3 bases between. Per germline, CDR1 DFQATT and CDR2 SNEGSKA (reference sequence). The CDR3 is 9 amino acids.

The chain uses TRBV5-8 and TRBJ1-5; D possibly corresponds to TRBD1 (5 bases). The germline V gene has CDR1 SGHTS and CDR2 YDEGEE. The CDR3 runs to 16 residues. Trimming took off 4 bases at V and 3 bases at J, with 17 bases between the two ends. CDR3 nucleotide sequence: TGTGCCAGCAGCCGGGGGGTAAAGGGGCACAATCAGCCCCAGCATTTT. Protein product: CASSRGVKGHNQPQHF.

The rearrangement links TRBV18 to TRBJ1-1; TRBD1 aligns across 8 bases. The CDR3 sequence is 18 residues long. The germline V gene has CDR1 KGHSH and CDR2 LQKENI. Unmatched junction bases numbered 13, after V lost 3 bases and J lost 1 base. CDR3 sequence: CASSPQRTSTGENTEAFF. The CDR3, as DNA: TGTGCCAGCTCACCGCAACGGACCTCGACAGGGGAGAACACTGAAGCTTTCTTT.

This chain uses TRBV2 with TRBJ2-7, with 8 bases matching TRBD1. Germline V gene lookup returns CDR1 SNHLY and CDR2 FYNNEI. The V gene end was trimmed by 4 bases and the J gene end by 7 bases; junction bases not matched to a gene: 12. The CDR3 length is 15 residues. Here the CDR3 reads CASSGAAGGFGEQYF. The CDR3 DNA reads TGTGCCAGCAGTGGGGCTGCAGGGGGCTTTGGGGAGCAGTACTTC.

This clone was observed a few times. J is TRBJ1-2 and V is TRBV5-1, with D perhaps TRBD1 (6 bases). Per germline, CDR1 SGHRS and CDR2 YFSETQ. Trimming pared 3 bases from V and 4 bases from J, leaving 10 bases between. This CDR3 is 13 amino acids long. The CDR3 nucleotides are TGCGCCAGCAGCTCGGGACAAGGCTATGGCTACACCTTC. Protein sequence: CASSSGQGYGYTF.

This clone was recorded a few times. The rearrangement uses TRBV6-5 and TRBJ2-1, with D possibly matching TRBD2 (5 bases). This CDR3 comprises 15 residues. CDR1 and CDR2 (germline): MNHEY, SVGAGI. V lost 5 bases to trimming and J lost 7 bases, with 18 bases between them. This CDR3 is CASSPTNRAANEQFF. The CDR3 DNA is TGTGCCAGCAGTCCGACTAATAGGGCCGCGAATGAGCAGTTCTTC.

The chain carries TRBV5-1 and TRBJ2-1; tentatively, D is TRBD1 (6 bases). Trimming shortened V by 0 bases and J by 2 bases, and 12 bases separated the two germline ends. The CDR3 has 16 residues. Germline V lookup: CDR1 SGHRS, CDR2 YFSETQ. CDR3 nucleotide sequence: TGCGCCAGCAGCTTGGCCACTGGGACAACCTACAATGAGCAGTTCTTC. Translated, it gives CASSLATGTTYNEQFF. Full variable domain (outside the CDR3, taken from reference TRBV5-1 and TRBJ2-1): KAGVTQTPRYLIKTRGQQVTLSCSPISGHRSVSWYQQTPGQGLQFLFEYFSETQRNKGNFPGRFSGRQFSNSRSEMNVSTLELGDSALYLCASSLATGTTYNEQFFGPGTRLTVL.

The J gene is TRBJ1-1, the V gene TRBV20-1; D is uncertain. V was shortened by 3 bases and J by 1 base, with 12 bases between the two germline ends. The germline V gene has CDR1 DFQATT and CDR2 SNEGSKA (reference sequence). This CDR3 region has 14 residues. CDR3 sequence reads: CSASFWAENTEAFF. The DNA of the CDR3 is TGCAGTGCTAGTTTTTGGGCAGAGAACACTGAAGCTTTCTTT.